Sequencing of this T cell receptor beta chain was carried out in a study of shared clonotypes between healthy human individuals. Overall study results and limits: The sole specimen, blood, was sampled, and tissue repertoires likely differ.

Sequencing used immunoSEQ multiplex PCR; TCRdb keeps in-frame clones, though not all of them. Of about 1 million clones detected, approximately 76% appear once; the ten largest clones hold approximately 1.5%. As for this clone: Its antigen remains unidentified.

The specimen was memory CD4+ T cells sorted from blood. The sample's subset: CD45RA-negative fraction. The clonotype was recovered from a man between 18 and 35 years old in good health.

The CDR3 nucleotides are TGTGCCAGCAGTTTGGACCTCGGAGGGGAGACCCAGTACTTC. It encodes CASSLDLGGETQYF. The chain has TRBV2 and TRBJ2-5; a possible D gene is TRBD2 (6 bases). CDR1 SNHLY and CDR2 FYNNEI come from the germline V gene. With 5 bases removed from V and 5 bases from J, the gap between germline ends came to 15 bases. The CDR3 contains 14 residues. Variable domain in full (rest from reference TRBV2 and TRBJ2-5): EPEVTQTPSHQVTQMGQEVILRCVPISNHLYFYWYRQILGQKVEFLVSFYNNEISEKSEIFDDQFSVERPDGSNFTLKIRSTKLEDSAMYFCASSLDLGGETQYFGPGTRLLVL.